This entry lists 26 T cell receptor beta chains sequenced from one sample in a study of beta chain features in type 1 diabetes. cDNA synthesis used the whole RNA isolate, giving expressed TCRB sequences. Sequenced by immunoSEQ multiplex PCR; TCRdb stores in-frame clones only, minus some. Altogether hundreds of thousands of clones are present, 10% to 15% being singletons, with the ten largest covering approximately 0.015%. Sequencing was carried out using naive CD4+ T cells from blood. The receptors were sampled from a man aged 18 to 30 in good health.

This clone appeared a few times. The V and J genes are TRBV19 and TRBJ2-2; possible D gene TRBD1, 6 bases. V gave up 4 bases and J gave up 7 bases, with 10 bases separating them. The CDR3 sequence is 13 residues long. The V gene's germline CDR1 is LNHDA and CDR2 SQIVND (reference sequence). DNA of the CDR3: TGTGCCAGTAGTACAGGGGCTCACGGGGAGCTGTTTTTT. It is translated as CASSTGAHGELFF.

This clone was picked up a small number of times. The rearrangement links TRBV7-8 to TRBJ2-5; tentative D call: TRBD2 (5 bases). Per the germline V gene, CDR1 is SGHVS and CDR2 is FQNEAQ. V was pared by 0 bases and J by 5 bases, with 10 bases between. The CDR3 is 14 residues long. CDR3 DNA sequence: TGTGCCAGCAGCTTAGCGGGAGTTGAGGAGACCCAGTACTTC. As protein: CASSLAGVEETQYF.

The chain is built from TRBV7-6 and TRBJ1-2; tentatively, D is TRBD1 (6 bases). Deletions cut 6 bases from V and 0 bases from J, with 11 bases between. CDR1 and CDR2 (germline): SGHVS, FNYEAQ. The CDR3 consists of 14 residues. Here the CDR3 DNA reads TGTGCCAGCAGTCCAGGGGTAACTAACTATGGCTACACCTTC. This translates into CASSPGVTNYGYTF.

This clone was observed a few times. This sequence joins TRBV7-9 and TRBJ2-3; 11 bases map to TRBD2. The CDR3 extends over 17 amino acids. V lost 6 bases to trimming and J lost 4 bases; unmatched junction nucleotides: 12. CDR1 is SEHNR, CDR2 FQNEAQ, per germline (reference sequence). CDR3 nucleotide sequence: TGTGCCAGCAGAGGGGGACTAGCGGAGCGGGGGGCAGATACGCAGTATTTT. Amino acids: CASRGGLAERGADTQYF.

This clone was seen a few times. The chain links TRBV6-6 to TRBJ1-1; D possibly corresponds to TRBD1 (5 bases). Trimming shortened V by 6 bases and J by 1 base, and 12 bases separated the two germline ends. Germline CDR1 reads MNHNY; CDR2 reads SVGAGI (reference sequence). The CDR3 loop spans 14 amino acids. The CDR3 loop is CASRYLTGNTEAFF. The CDR3 DNA reads as TGTGCCAGCAGGTATCTAACAGGGAACACTGAAGCTTTCTTT.

The chain is built from TRBV15 and TRBJ1-1; D might be TRBD1 (5 bases). This CDR3 spans 15 amino acids. CDR1 and CDR2 (germline): LNHNV, YYDKDF (reference sequence). Trimming stripped 3 bases from V and 1 base from J, with 12 bases between. The CDR3 loop reads CATSRITTENTEAFF. For the CDR3, the DNA is TGTGCCACCAGCAGGATCACGACAGAGAACACTGAAGCTTTCTTT.

As regards this clone: The same CDR3 also results from other DNA sequences found in this sample. The rearrangement uses TRBV29-1 and TRBJ1-1; 7 positions agree with TRBD1. Losses at the gene ends were 5 bases for V and 2 bases for J; bases not matched to a gene: 5. The length of the CDR3 is 13 residues. Germline V gives CDR1 SQVTM, CDR2 ANQGSEA. CDR3 sequence reads: CSVRGQLNTEAFF. As DNA, the CDR3 is TGCAGCGTTAGGGGACAGCTAAACACTGAAGCTTTCTTT.

The rearrangement links TRBV30 to TRBJ1-5; weak D call: TRBD1 (6 bases). Germline-derived CDR1 and CDR2 are GTSNPN and SVGIG (reference sequence). This CDR3 is built from 12 residues. V lost 4 bases and J 3 bases, leaving 7 bases between the germline ends. This chain's CDR3 is CAWNRVNQPQHF. The CDR3 nucleotides read TGTGCCTGGAACAGGGTCAATCAGCCCCAGCATTTT. Complete variable domain (other parts from reference TRBV30 and TRBJ1-5): SQTIHQWPATLVQPVGSPLSLECTVEGTSNPNLYWYRQAAGRGLQLLFYSVGIGQISSEVPQNLSASRPQDRQFILSSKKLLLSDSGFYLCAWNRVNQPQHFGDGTRLSIL.

The J gene is TRBJ2-1, the V gene TRBV6-1, with 9 positions matching TRBD1. CDR1 and CDR2 from the germline V gene are MNHNS and SASEGT. There are 13 residues in the CDR3. The ends lost 7 bases at V and 5 bases at J; junction bases unmatched: 3. CDR3 DNA sequence: TGTGCCAGCACAGGGACAGGGAACAATGAGCAGTTCTTC. It codes for CASTGTGNNEQFF.

This clone was picked up a small number of times. This sequence joins TRBV5-6 and TRBJ1-6; D is uncertain. Trimming stripped 0 bases from V and 14 bases from J, with 6 bases between. Germline V gene lookup returns CDR1 SGHDT and CDR2 YYEEEE. The CDR3 spans 11 residues. For the CDR3, the DNA is TGTGCCAGCAGCTTGGGAGTCTCCCTCCACTTT. This gives the protein CASSLGVSLHF.

This clone was detected only a few times. V and J are TRBV14 and TRBJ2-7; TRBD2 might be the D (5 bases). The CDR3 runs to 15 residues. CDR1 and CDR2 from the germline V gene are SGHDN and FVKESK. V was shortened by 0 bases and J by 1 base, with 10 bases between the two germline ends. CDR3 residues: CASSQEFRGSYEQYF. The CDR3 DNA reads as TGTGCCAGCAGCCAAGAATTTCGGGGTTCCTACGAGCAGTACTTC.

This rearrangement joins TRBV6-5 to TRBJ2-7, with 12 positions matching TRBD1. Looked up from germline, CDR1 is MNHEY and CDR2 is SVGAGI. The CDR3 is 15 residues long. V shed 5 bases, J shed 6 bases, and the junction held 8 bases outside the gene matches. CDR3 amino acids: CASSRIRDRGREQYF. The CDR3 nucleotides read TGTGCCAGCAGTCGAATCCGGGACAGGGGGCGCGAGCAGTACTTC.

This clone was picked up a small number of times. V and J are TRBV5-6 and TRBJ2-6; no definite D call. Deletions cut 0 bases from V and 6 bases from J, with 10 bases between. This CDR3 comprises 15 residues. Per germline, CDR1 SGHDT and CDR2 YYEEEE. CDR3 coding DNA: TGTGCCAGCAGCTTGGGGCCCGGAGAGGCCAACGTCCTGACTTTC. This codes for CASSLGPGEANVLTF.

The chain combines TRBV5-1 with TRBJ2-1; 8 bases are a match to TRBD1. The V gene end was trimmed by 2 bases and the J gene end by 9 bases; junction bases not matched to a gene: 7. The CDR3 contains 14 residues. Per the germline V gene, CDR1 is SGHRS and CDR2 is YFSETQ. The CDR3 loop reads CASSFPQGAGEQFF. The CDR3 DNA follows: TGCGCCAGCAGCTTCCCTCAGGGGGCGGGTGAGCAGTTCTTC. Full variable domain (rest looked up from reference TRBV5-1 and TRBJ2-1): KAGVTQTPRYLIKTRGQQVTLSCSPISGHRSVSWYQQTPGQGLQFLFEYFSETQRNKGNFPGRFSGRQFSNSRSEMNVSTLELGDSALYLCASSFPQGAGEQFFGPGTRLTVL.

This clone occurred a few times. The V and J genes are TRBV30 and TRBJ1-1; unclear D gene. Per the germline V gene, CDR1 is GTSNPN and CDR2 is SVGIG (reference sequence). The CDR3 is 11 amino acids. V was trimmed by 4 bases and J by 8 bases, leaving 11 bases between them. DNA of the CDR3: TGTGCCTGGACTATTATAACCGAAGCTTTCTTT. Its translation is CAWTIITEAFF.

This clone was counted a few times. The rearrangement joins TRBV6-5 to TRBJ1-3; D uncertain. The ends were cut back, 4 bases at V and 3 bases at J, with 13 bases in the middle. This CDR3 contains 15 residues. Germline loops: CDR1 MNHEY, CDR2 SVGAGI. CDR3: CASSWSLFGGNTIYF. CDR3 DNA: TGTGCCAGCAGTTGGAGTTTATTCGGTGGAAACACCATATATTTT.

V gene TRBV2 combines with J gene TRBJ2-7, with D perhaps matching TRBD1 (5 bases). The CDR3 has 13 residues. V was clipped by 6 bases and J by 0 bases, with 9 bases between them. CDR1 and CDR2 from the germline V gene are SNHLY and FYNNEI. The CDR3 region has the DNA TGTGCCAGCAGGGGGCCTAGCTCCTACGAGCAGTACTTC. Encoded protein: CASRGPSSYEQYF. The complete variable domain, with remaining parts taken from reference TRBV2 and TRBJ2-7, reads EPEVTQTPSHQVTQMGQEVILRCVPISNHLYFYWYRQILGQKVEFLVSFYNNEISEKSEIFDDQFSVERPDGSNFTLKIRSTKLEDSAMYFCASRGPSSYEQYFGPGTRLTVT.

A word on this clone: A junction boundary mismatches the germline segment, possibly from a read error. The chain combines TRBV7-2 with TRBJ2-1; TRBD2 might be the D (5 bases). This CDR3 comprises 15 residues. Germline V gives CDR1 SGHTA, CDR2 FQGNSA. CDR3 bases: TGCGCCAGCAGCCCCGAAGGACGGACTGACAATGAGCAGTTCTTC. It codes for CASSPEGRTDNEQFF.

This chain joins TRBV27 and TRBJ2-1; D is possibly TRBD1 (6 bases). CDR1 and CDR2 from the germline V gene are MNHEY and SMNVEV (reference sequence). CDR3 length: 12 residues. Trimming cost V 5 bases and J 7 bases, with 9 bases left between them. The CDR3 DNA reads TGTGCCAGCAGTGGCAGGGGAAATGAGCAGTTCTTC. Amino acids: CASSGRGNEQFF.

In its sample, this clone was seen a few times. The chain couples TRBV9 to TRBJ2-3; TRBD2 matches 10 bases. The CDR3 extends over 21 amino acids. V shed 0 bases, J shed 2 bases, and the junction held 18 bases outside the gene matches. Germline-derived CDR1 and CDR2 are SGDLS and YYNGEE. This chain's CDR3 is CASSVVGYQLAGVEITDTQYF. The DNA of the CDR3 is TGTGCCAGCAGCGTAGTCGGGTACCAGCTAGCGGGAGTGGAGATCACAGATACGCAGTATTTT.

The chain couples TRBV6-5 to TRBJ2-3; D might be TRBD2 (5 bases). Trimming left V 2 bases short and J 5 bases short, with 8 bases between. Germline assignment: CDR1 MNHEY and CDR2 SVGAGI. CDR3 length: 13 residues. The CDR3 DNA is TGTGCCAGCAGTTACACGGGGAAAGATACGCAGTATTTT. Its translation is CASSYTGKDTQYF.

This clone has more than one count but fewer than ten. In the same sample, other DNA sequences code for this CDR3. This sequence joins TRBV30 and TRBJ1-5; 11 bases fit TRBD1. The V and J ends lost 0 bases and 6 bases, in that order; junction bases with no gene match: 4. This CDR3 comprises 15 residues. Germline loops: CDR1 GTSNPN, CDR2 SVGIG (reference sequence). In DNA form, the CDR3 reads TGTGCCTGGAGTGTTGGACAGGGGGCCGGTCAGCCCCAGCATTTT. This codes for CAWSVGQGAGQPQHF.

The chain carries TRBV5-1 and TRBJ2-7, with TRBD1 identical over 8 bases. V lost 4 bases, J lost 9 bases, and 9 bases stayed unmatched. The germline CDR1 and CDR2 sequences are SGHRS and YFSETQ. The CDR3 is 13 amino acids. CDR3 sequence (DNA): TGCGCCAGCAGCCCGGACAGGGTTTCAAGGCAGTACTTC. Encoded protein: CASSPDRVSRQYF.

This clone was picked up a small number of times. The same CDR3 is also encoded by other DNA sequences in this sample. This chain links TRBV28 with TRBJ1-2; the D gene is possibly TRBD1 (5 bases). This CDR3 is built from 13 residues. The germline CDR1 and CDR2 sequences are MDHEN and SYDVKM. Trimming removed 2 bases from V and 2 bases from J, with 6 bases in between. CDR3: CASSLGGNYGYTF. The CDR3 DNA follows: TGTGCCAGCAGTTTAGGGGGGAACTATGGCTACACCTTC.

The gene calls are TRBV4-3 and TRBJ2-7; 9 nucleotides line up with TRBD2. V gave up 4 bases and J gave up 3 bases; unmatched junction bases: 7. The CDR3 extends over 15 amino acids. Germline CDR1 is LGHNA and CDR2 is YSLEER. CDR3: CASSPLAGTGYEQYF. The CDR3 nucleotides read TGCGCCAGCAGCCCCCTAGCGGGAACGGGCTACGAGCAGTACTTC.

Only a few counts were recorded for this clone. CDR3 in amino acids: CASSLEQSGRAAYNEQFF. Written as DNA, the CDR3 is TGCGCCAGCAGCTTGGAACAAAGCGGGAGGGCCGCCTACAATGAGCAGTTCTTC. The chain joins TRBV5-1 to TRBJ2-1, with 10 bases aligning to TRBD2. CDR1 is SGHRS, CDR2 YFSETQ, per germline. CDR3 length: 18 amino acids. The trim removed 0 bases at V and 2 bases at J, leaving 8 bases unmatched.